This entry describes one T cell receptor (beta chain). Its matching antigen is unknown. The method was immunoSEQ multiplex PCR; TCRdb's version includes in-frame clones alone and lacks a portion of them. The table shows about 770,000 clones, with 55% to 80% occurring only once. The data were obtained in a study of shared clonotypes between healthy human individuals. Broader study findings: Owing to a small donor count, the genetic and exposure-history diversity represented was limited. In a few donors, around 4.5% of naive CD4 clonotypes appeared in common.

Germline CDR1 is SGHRS and CDR2 is YFSETQ. The V gene lost 2 bases and the J gene lost 0 bases, with 17 bases spanning the gap. The CDR3 totals 18 residues. Recent acute infections and vaccinations were absent in the healthy HIV-negative adult donors. Partitioning of CD4+ cells yielded a CD45RA+ naive subset and a CD45RA-negative memory subset. The sequenced sample was memory CD4+ T cells sorted from blood. The subset denotes: CD45RA-negative fraction. The TCR comes from a woman in her twenties or thirties in good health. V gene TRBV5-1 combines with J gene TRBJ2-2; D is tentatively TRBD1 or TRBD2 (5 bases each). CDR3 residues: CASSFPLRGPTNTGELFF. The CDR3 DNA is TGCGCCAGCAGCTTCCCACTTAGGGGACCCACGAACACCGGGGAGCTGTTTTTT.